This TCR beta chain stems from a study of OX40 agonist ivuxolimab in advanced cancers. The wider study: Across the patients, intravenous ivuxolimab was delivered every 2 weeks at 0.01 to 10 mg/kg.

A remark on this clone: Its antigen is not identified.

Study findings and constraints: CD8+ T cells showed, on average, more clonal expansion than CD4+ cells.

Collection of blood occurred at baseline, at cycle 4 day 1, and at cycle 7 day 1. Method: immunoSEQ multiplex PCR; TCRdb's copy keeps in-frame clones and lacks some. The data hold fewer than 130,000 clones, with more than 70% observed a single time. Sequencing was performed on CD4+ or CD8+ T cells sorted from blood, taken in a trial of the OX40 agonist ivuxolimab. The sequence was collected from an adult with an advanced solid tumor such as melanoma, head and neck, liver or kidney cancer.

The CDR3 nucleotides read TGTGCCAGCAGACCTCCGGGACAGGGGGCCCAGCCCCAGCATTTT. The encoded protein is CASRPPGQGAQPQHF. The chain has TRBV6-6 and TRBJ1-5, with 12 bases fitting TRBD1. The germline V gene encodes CDR1 MNHNY and CDR2 SVGAGI (reference sequence). The CDR3 loop spans 15 amino acids. V shed 6 bases, J shed 7 bases, and the junction held 7 bases outside the gene matches.